This T cell receptor beta chain was retrieved from a study of blood T cell repertoires in COVID-19. The wider study: From T cells, B-cell-depleted T cells, or PBMCs came the material, which was cDNA or gDNA.

Recruited during active infection, patients (from Seattle) were subsequently followed longitudinally. Authors' analysis steps: Cell counts per sample came from amplifying reference gene primers. Data came from immunoSEQ multiplex PCR; TCRdb stores just in-frame clones and leaves some out. The V and J calls and clone size were taken over from that table, and D and trimming were inferred from the DNA. Of roughly 130,000 clones in the sample, roughly three quarters were seen once. Losses at the gene ends were 3 bases for V and 12 bases for J; bases not matched to a gene: 2. The CDR3 is made up of 11 amino acids.

Sequencing was done on a sample of peripheral blood. The chain joins TRBV23-1 to TRBJ1-5, with 7 bases matching TRBD1. TRBV23-1 is flagged as an ORF with uncertain function. This sequence was found in a woman in her seventies with COVID-19, enrolled during active disease. CDR3 region: CASSQGTDQHF. The DNA for the CDR3 is TGCGCCAGCAGTCAGGGGACAGACCAGCATTTT.